There are many counts of the clone carrying this TCR beta chain. Germline V gene data show CDR1 as SQVTM and CDR2 as ANQGSEA. The CDR3 sequence is 15 residues long. V shed 6 bases and J shed 0 bases, with 14 bases lying between them. This entry is derived from a study of low-dose radiotherapy and immunotherapy resistance in tumors. Study details: The study delivered 0.5 Gy per fraction every 2 weeks to Cohort 1, totaling 6.5 Gy.

Alpha- and beta-chain coverage of first-strand cDNA came from TRAV- and TRBV-specific primers. Using a constant-region primer together with a V-primer adapter, TCRs were subjected to around 20 PCR cycles of amplification. TCRdb ran MiXCR on the reads and lists one entry per CDR3 protein. The sample shows tens of thousands of distinct CDR3 sequences, about 25% of them seen only once. Noted time point: before trial treatment. The treatment that donors received included nivolumab, ipilimumab, aspirin, low-dose cyclophosphamide and low-dose radiotherapy. The sample consisted of PBMCs, taken before treatment. The sequence was collected from a male donor with prostate cancer. This chain joins TRBV29-1 and TRBJ2-2, with D possibly TRBD1 on 6 matching bases. The DNA for the CDR3 is TGCAGCGTGGGCGTTGGGACAACGAACACCGGGGAGCTGTTTTTT. It yields the protein CSVGVGTTNTGELFF.